This TCR beta chain was captured by sequencing in a study of cytomegalovirus exposure and HLA in healthy donors. The CDR3 is 13 amino acids. With 3 bases removed from V and 11 bases from J, the gap between germline ends came to 15 bases. Germline-derived CDR1 and CDR2 are SGHRS and YFSETQ. PCR amplification relied on 60 Vbeta primers (plus 13 Jbeta primers). Some clones are missing from TCRdb's copy, which holds only in-frame ones; the method was immunoSEQ multiplex PCR. The sample lists some 130,000 clones, approximately 80% occurring once. The chain recombines TRBV5-1 with TRBJ2-1, with a tentative D call TRBD1 (6 bases). The origin of this receptor is a man aged 25-45 years in good health and CMV-seronegative. Sample: PBMCs. The CDR3 is CASSSTRQDKQFF. The CDR3 nucleotides are TGCGCCAGCAGCTCTACCCGACAGGATAAGCAGTTCTTC.